This T cell receptor (beta chain) was recovered during a study of cytomegalovirus exposure and HLA in healthy donors. Study background: An early data release held approximately 85 million unique TCRs from HLA-typed donors.

General study points: Reportedly, a later analysis found an Asian-associated ancestry cluster had fewer N-insertions than the approximately 640-donor mean. Highest at DRB1 and lowest at HLA-C, TCR association rates differed among HLA loci in a later analysis. As a later analysis revealed, most CMV-associated TCR beta chains appeared HLA-restricted.

Trimming cost V 0 bases and J 8 bases, with 7 bases left between them. The CDR3 sequence is 11 residues long. Germline values: CDR1 SQVTM, CDR2 ANQGSEA. In regard to this clone: The target antigen is unknown.

PCR employed 60 Vbeta and 13 Jbeta primers. Assay used: immunoSEQ multiplex PCR; TCRdb lists only in-frame clones, some missing. This sample has over 150,000 clones, with 84% found just once. Material for sequencing was PBMCs. The clonotype was recovered from a boy between 2 and 10 years old in good health and CMV-seronegative. The V call is TRBV29-1, the J call TRBJ1-2; tentative D call: TRBD1 (5 bases). DNA of the CDR3: TGCAGCGTTGAAGACAGGGTCGGCTACACCTTC. It codes for CSVEDRVGYTF. Variable domain in full (rest from reference TRBV29-1 and TRBJ1-2): SAVISQKPSRDICQRGTSLTIQCQVDSQVTMMFWYRQQPGQSLTLIATANQGSEATYESGFVIDKFPISRPNLTFSTLTVSNMSPEDSSIYLCSVEDRVGYTFGSGTRLTVV.